This passage covers 7 T cell receptor beta chains from one sample sequenced in a study of T cell responses to AZD1222 COVID-19 vaccine (dated by TCRdb to about 2021). Library prep was done by the immunoSEQ multiplex PCR assay. This is the immuneACCESS table as TCRdb keeps it, with only in-frame sequences that have V and J called. A part of the clones is gone; compared with another copy, unresolved V genes explain less than half, and the rest is unexplained. The sample table shows approximately 90,000 clones, and 80% to 90% are seen once. The top ten hold about 16% of the sample. The time point label corresponds to: baseline before first vaccination. The input for sequencing was peripheral blood, taken on day 0 of AZD1222 vaccination. Receptors were obtained from an adult in good health.

The chain is built from TRBV2 and TRBJ1-1; D not certain. Germline CDR1 SNHLY, CDR2 FYNNEI. V was shortened by 4 bases and J by 9 bases, with 6 bases between the two germline ends. The CDR3 contains 10 residues. The CDR3 DNA reads TGTGCCAGCAGTGGCGAGAAAGCTTTCTTT. Protein sequence: CASSGEKAFF.

Worth noting for this clone: This same CDR3 is encoded by further DNA sequences in the sample. The chain is built from TRBV5-1 and TRBJ2-2; D might be TRBD2 (6 bases). The germline V gene has CDR1 SGHRS and CDR2 YFSETQ. The V and J ends lost 5 bases and 2 bases respectively, with 10 bases between them. The CDR3 extends over 14 amino acids. CDR3 DNA: TGCGCCAGCAGTCTGCGGGGCAACACCGGGGAGCTGTTTTTT. Translated, it gives CASSLRGNTGELFF.

V and J are TRBV19 and TRBJ1-2, with 8 bases identical to TRBD1. CDR1 is LNHDA and CDR2 is SQIVND in the germline V gene (reference sequence). The CDR3 is made up of 15 amino acids. V shed 3 bases and J 8 bases; nucleotides not matched to a gene: 11. The CDR3 DNA follows: TGTGCCAGTAGTATCATGGGACAGGTACCGGCGGGCTACACCTTC. It translates to CASSIMGQVPAGYTF.

To note about this clone: Distinct nucleotide sequences in the sample also encode this CDR3. This chain uses TRBV3-1 (or the pseudogene TRBV3-2) with TRBJ1-2, with 9 bases that match TRBD1. This CDR3 is 14 amino acids long. The germline V gene encodes CDR1 LGHDT and CDR2 YNNKEL (reference sequence). V lost 1 base, J lost 3 bases, and 0 bases stayed unmatched. CDR3 sequence (DNA): TGTGCCAGCAGCCAAGGGACAGGGGACTATGGCTACACCTTC. It encodes CASSQGTGDYGYTF.

A single count supports this clone. The V and J genes are TRBV6-5 and TRBJ2-7, with 9 bases that match TRBD2. The CDR3 is made up of 13 amino acids. Per the germline V gene, CDR1 is MNHEY and CDR2 is SVGAGI. V trimming: 5 bases; J trimming: 3 bases; junction bases outside the gene matches: 2. The CDR3 DNA reads as TGTGCCAGCAGTAGCGGGAGGTTCTACGAGCAGTACTTC. Residues: CASSSGRFYEQYF.

This clone was observed a single time. This rearrangement joins TRBV5-1 to TRBJ2-2; D unclear. CDR3 length: 16 residues. Germline V gene data show CDR1 as SGHRS and CDR2 as YFSETQ. V lost 0 bases to trimming and J lost 0 bases, with 9 bases between them. Written as DNA, the CDR3 is TGCGCCAGCAGCTTGGGCCATTACGCGAACACCGGGGAGCTGTTTTTT. This gives the protein CASSLGHYANTGELFF.

V usage is TRBV7-8 and J usage is TRBJ1-3; 10 nucleotides align to TRBD1. V lost 5 bases and J lost 5; bases outside the gene matches: 6. The CDR3 is made up of 15 amino acids. Germline assignment: CDR1 SGHVS and CDR2 FQNEAQ. This CDR3 reads CASSPSTGGRNTIYF. The CDR3 region has the DNA TGTGCCAGCAGCCCCTCGACAGGGGGCAGAAACACCATATATTTT. The full variable domain, completed using reference TRBV7-8 and TRBJ1-3, is GAGVSQSPRYKVAKRGQDVALRCDPISGHVSLFWYQQALGQGPEFLTYFQNEAQLDKSGLPSDRFFAERPEGSVSTLKIQRTQQEDSAVYLCASSPSTGGRNTIYFGEGSWLTVV.